This TCR beta chain is drawn from a study of blood T cell repertoires in COVID-19. Original processing methods: Amplifying reference gene primers gave estimates of nucleated cell counts. The data were produced by immunoSEQ multiplex PCR, yet TCRdb's version contains in-frame clones alone and is incomplete. Clonal size and the V and J genes are those of that table, whereas D and trimming came from the DNA. The sample contains about 310,000 clones, around 91% of which appear only once. Germline V gene sequence: CDR1 MGHDK, CDR2 SYGVNS. Deletions cut 2 bases from V and 3 bases from J, with 8 bases between. The CDR3 sequence is 14 residues long.

Sequencing was performed on PBMCs or T cells enriched from blood (not recorded which). This chain links TRBV25-1 with TRBJ2-1; D is unclear. The sequence was obtained from a woman aged 40 to 55 who had recovered from COVID-19. CDR3 DNA: TGTGCCAGCAGTGAAGTTCGAGACTACAATGAGCAGTTCTTC. It codes for CASSEVRDYNEQFF.